This T cell receptor beta chain was sequenced during a study of cytomegalovirus exposure and HLA in healthy donors. Study-wide results and caveats: Several of the most significant clusters were apparently associated with common viral pathogens in a later analysis. For most TCR beta V segments, an earlier analysis put the productive rate at about 87% or about 30% of the time.

The V end was cut by 1 base, the J end by 1 base, with 13 bases between. The CDR3 contains 17 residues. Germline V CDR1 and CDR2: SGHVS, FQNEAQ. Comment on this clone: Antigen: not known.

Amplification used 60 Vbeta primers and 13 Jbeta primers. Some clones are missing from TCRdb's copy, which holds only in-frame ones; the method was immunoSEQ multiplex PCR. This sample has 150,000 or so clones, with about 80% found just once. Sequences were obtained from PBMCs. This TCR was sampled from a man aged 30 to 39 in good health and CMV-seropositive. The J gene is TRBJ2-2, the V gene TRBV7-8; a weak D match, TRBD1 (6 bases). As DNA, the CDR3 is TGTGCCAGCAGCTTAGGAGGTGGCAGGGGGAACACCGGGGAGCTGTTTTTT. This gives the protein CASSLGGGRGNTGELFF.